The source of this TCR beta chain is a study of post-analysis software for immune sequencing data. Study outcomes and limitations: Batch-matched samples strongly co-clustered by F measure. A handful of TRBV segments, including TRBV5-6, TRBV5-1 and TRBV20-1, were more frequent in patients than controls.

A note on this clonotype: Its target is not known.

V was cut by 1 base and J by 2 bases, with 8 bases left in between. Germline assignment: CDR1 LNHDA and CDR2 SQIVND (reference sequence). The length of the CDR3 is 14 residues. Sequencing libraries made from TCR beta cDNA carried unique molecular identifiers. cDNA molecules numbering about 470,000 came from about 1 to 10 million T cells. In TCRdb, the PCR reads were re-called with MiXCR into one record per CDR3 protein. The sample carries approximately 360,000 distinct CDR3 sequences, 30% to 45% recorded once. This TCR was recovered from a girl aged 5 to 17 with multiple sclerosis. Sequencing used blood. The V and J genes are TRBV19 and TRBJ1-2; D gene ambiguous. CDR3 sequence: CASSIAGRNYGYTF. The CDR3 bases are TGTGCCAGTAGTATAGCGGGCAGGAACTATGGCTACACCTTC.